This TCR beta chain was captured by sequencing in a study of blood T cell repertoires in COVID-19. Overall study: T cells, B-cell-depleted T cells, or PBMCs supplied cDNA or gDNA.

Recruits, aged roughly 18 to 89 years, lived in 24 US areas. Cohort assignment relied on participant-reported clinical history. Measured with immunoSEQ multiplex PCR; TCRdb has only the in-frame clones, and not every one. Found here are 270,000 or so clones, about four fifths of them singletons; the top ten hold roughly 3.1%. Trimming took 4 bases from V and 4 from J; bases not matched to a gene: 4. The germline V gene has CDR1 GTSNPN and CDR2 SVGIG (reference sequence). This CDR3 is built from 13 residues. The chain carries TRBV30 and TRBJ2-3, with 8 positions matching TRBD1. Sequences were obtained from PBMCs or T cells enriched from blood (not recorded which). This TCR was sampled from a man aged 50 to 59 who had recovered from COVID-19. In nucleotides, the CDR3 is TGTGCCTGGATACACAGGGGGGCAGATACGCAGTATTTT. Protein: CAWIHRGADTQYF.